This T cell receptor beta chain was captured in a study of T cell changes during pregnancy in multiple sclerosis (dated by TCRdb to between 2018 and 2021). As for the study more broadly: The study looked at changes in the T cell repertoire across pregnancy in women with multiple sclerosis.

From its cysteine to its phenylalanine, the CDR3 spans 13 amino acids. Of all the DNA, just the CDR3 is kept, 39 bases in frame from base 1. Trimming removed 6 bases from V and 5 bases from J; the gene matches leave 3 bases unexplained. Taken from the germline V gene (reference sequence), the CDR1 and CDR2 loops are LNHDA and SQIVND. The method was the immunoSEQ multiplex PCR assay. Imported from immuneACCESS, the table was reduced by TCRdb to in-frame sequences with V and J called. These copies leave out some clones; in studies compared against another copy, an unresolved V gene accounts for under half, and the cause of the remainder is not known. Here the sample has about 40,000 clones; 75% to 95% occur a single time. The ten biggest clones cover less than 0.45% of the sample. With respect to this clone: Its antigen is not yet known. Qualities for individual bases were not recorded, and no much larger clone is one base off.

This clonotype was sampled from a female donor with multiple sclerosis, enrolled in a pregnancy study. Material: CD4+ T cells from peripheral blood mononuclear cells, obtained in the third trimester of pregnancy. The rearranged chain carries TRBV19 and TRBJ2-5, with 10 junctional bases fitting TRBD2. The sequenced DNA: TGTGCCAGTAGCCCGGGACTAGCGGAGACCCAGTACTTC. Its protein product is CASSPGLAETQYF.